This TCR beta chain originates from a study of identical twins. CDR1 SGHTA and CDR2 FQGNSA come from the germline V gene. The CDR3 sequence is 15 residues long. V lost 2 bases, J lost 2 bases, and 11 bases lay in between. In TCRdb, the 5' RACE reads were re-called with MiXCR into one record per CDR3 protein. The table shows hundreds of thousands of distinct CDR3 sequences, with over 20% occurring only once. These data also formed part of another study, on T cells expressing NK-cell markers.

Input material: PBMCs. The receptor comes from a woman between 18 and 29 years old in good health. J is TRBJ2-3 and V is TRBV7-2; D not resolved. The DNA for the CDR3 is TGTGCCAGCAGCTTATCAGTATTCCTCACAGATACGCAGTATTTT. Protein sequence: CASSLSVFLTDTQYF.